What follows are 30 T cell receptor beta chains derived from one specimen sequenced in a study of blood T cell repertoires in COVID-19. Sequencing was performed with immunoSEQ multiplex PCR; in TCRdb, only in-frame clones are kept and a portion is missing. The sample holds 110,000 or so clones, around 77% seen once. Sequencing was performed on peripheral blood. The receptors derive from a human donor in a cohort sampled during active COVID-19.

V usage is TRBV2 and J usage is TRBJ2-7; D is possibly TRBD1 (5 bases). CDR1 is SNHLY, CDR2 FYNNEI, per germline. This CDR3 region has 19 residues. The V and J ends lost 1 base and 0 bases respectively, with 22 bases between them. Here the CDR3 reads CASSEDQGPTTVSSYEQYF. Here the CDR3 DNA reads TGTGCCAGCAGTGAAGATCAGGGCCCTACTACTGTTAGCTCCTACGAGCAGTACTTC.

V gene TRBV5-1 combines with J gene TRBJ1-2; 7 nucleotides match TRBD1. Trimming at V came to 1 base and at J to 8 bases, leaving 5 bases not matched to a gene. CDR3 size: 13 residues. Germline V lookup: CDR1 SGHRS, CDR2 YFSETQ. The CDR3, as DNA: TGCGCCAGCAGCTTGATGACAGGGATGGGCTACACCTTC. It yields the protein CASSLMTGMGYTF.

The chain combines TRBV11-3 with TRBJ2-7; 7 bases are shared with TRBD1. Trimming took 1 base from V and 2 from J; bases not matched to a gene: 5. From germline, CDR1 is SGHNT and CDR2 YENEEA. This CDR3 has 15 amino acids. CDR3 DNA sequence: TGTGCCAGCAGCTTAGCTCCGGGACAGCCCTACGAGCAGTACTTC. Residues: CASSLAPGQPYEQYF.

This chain joins TRBV28 and TRBJ1-5, with D perhaps matching TRBD1 (6 bases). V lost 3 bases and J lost 2, with 11 bases in between. This CDR3 region has 15 residues. CDR1 is MDHEN, CDR2 SYDVKM, per germline. This CDR3 is CASSFWGQGNQPQHF. The DNA of the CDR3 is TGTGCCAGCAGTTTCTGGGGGCAGGGCAATCAGCCCCAGCATTTT. Combining the CDR3 with reference TRBV28 and TRBJ1-5 gives the whole variable domain DVKVTQSSRYLVKRTGEKVFLECVQDMDHENMFWYRQDPGLGLRLIYFSYDVKMKEKGDIPEGYSVSREKKERFSLILESASTNQTSMYLCASSFWGQGNQPQHFGDGTRLSIL.

DNA for the CDR3: TGTGCCAGCAGCTTAGACGGACAGTCCTACAATGAGCAGTTCTTC. Translating it yields CASSLDGQSYNEQFF. The chain links TRBV11-2 to TRBJ2-1; D might be TRBD1 (6 bases). V lost 0 bases and J 1 base, leaving 7 bases between the germline ends. Germline CDR1 SGHAT, CDR2 FQNNGV. The CDR3 contains 15 residues.

CDR3 amino acids: CASSPGTGTDEQFF. CDR3 in DNA: TGTGCCAGTAGTCCCGGGACAGGGACCGATGAGCAGTTCTTC. The chain joins TRBV19 to TRBJ2-1, with 9 bases aligning to TRBD1. The CDR3 length is 14 residues. Per germline, CDR1 LNHDA and CDR2 SQIVND (reference sequence). Trimming at V came to 5 bases and at J to 8 bases, leaving 7 bases not matched to a gene.

The V and J genes are TRBV10-3 and TRBJ2-7; 9 bases fit TRBD1. Germline trimming cut 6 bases from V and 7 bases from J; bases unmatched to any gene: 7. The CDR3 consists of 13 residues. Germline-derived CDR1 and CDR2 are ENHRY and SYGVKD. This chain's CDR3 is CAIRLQGAAEQYF. CDR3 nucleotide sequence: TGTGCCATCAGGTTACAGGGGGCGGCGGAGCAGTACTTC.

The chain has TRBV13 and TRBJ1-3; weak D call: TRBD1 (6 bases). Germline CDR1 and CDR2: PRHDT and FYEKMQ (reference sequence). The ends were cut back, 3 bases at V and 0 bases at J, with 15 bases in the middle. The CDR3 sequence is 17 residues long. The CDR3 region is CASSFSTGESSGNTIYF. The DNA of the CDR3 is TGTGCCAGCAGCTTCTCGACAGGCGAGAGCTCTGGAAACACCATATATTTT.

The chain is built from TRBV5-5 and TRBJ2-3, with D hard to call. V shed 0 bases and J shed 0 bases, with 8 bases lying between them. The CDR3 runs to 15 residues. CDR1 and CDR2 from the germline V gene are SGHKS and YYEKEE (reference sequence). For the CDR3, the DNA is TGTGCCAGCAGCTTGGCCTCTACTAGCACAGATACGCAGTATTTT. It specifies CASSLASTSTDTQYF.

This clone was counted a single time. This rearrangement joins TRBV12-5 to TRBJ1-2; perhaps TRBD1 as D (5 bases). This CDR3 comprises 15 residues. The germline V gene has CDR1 LGHNT and CDR2 FRNRAP. V lost 3 bases and J lost 6, with 17 bases in between. In nucleotides, the CDR3 is TGTGCTAGTGGTTTTATGGGGGGACTAGTCGATGGCTACACCTTC. It encodes CASGFMGGLVDGYTF.

V and J are TRBV19 and TRBJ1-2; no clear D gene. CDR3 length: 12 residues. V was pared by 5 bases and J by 4 bases, with 8 bases between. From germline, CDR1 is LNHDA and CDR2 SQIVND (reference sequence). CDR3 in DNA: TGTGCCAGTAGTGCCAGTTCCTATGGCTACACCTTC. Encoded protein: CASSASSYGYTF.

CDR3 sequence: CASSLDRGDQPQHF. The CDR3 coding sequence is TGTGCCAGCAGTCTGGACAGGGGGGACCAGCCCCAGCATTTT. The V and J genes are TRBV7-8 and TRBJ1-5; TRBD1 aligns across 10 bases. This CDR3 is 14 amino acids long. CDR1 and CDR2 (germline): SGHVS, FQNEAQ. Trimming at V came to 6 bases and at J to 7 bases, leaving 6 bases not matched to a gene.

This clone was seen only once. The gene calls are TRBV7-9 and TRBJ1-1, with D possibly being TRBD1 (5 bases). The CDR3 consists of 12 residues. Between the trimmed V and J ends, which lost 1 base and 11 bases, there was a span of 11 bases. From germline, CDR1 is SEHNR and CDR2 FQNEAQ (reference sequence). CDR3 bases: TGTGCCAGCAGCTTAGGGGGGGTGGAGGCTTTCTTT. Its protein is CASSLGGVEAFF.

This clone was observed once. The rearrangement links TRBV3-1 (or the pseudogene TRBV3-2) to TRBJ2-7, with TRBD1 matching over 9 bases. The germline V gene has CDR1 LGHDT and CDR2 YNNKEL (reference sequence). The CDR3 has 15 amino acids. Trimming removed 4 bases from V and 4 bases from J; junction bases left unmatched: 8. The DNA for the CDR3 is TGTGCCAGCAGCCGATCCGGGACAGGGATTTACGAGCAGTACTTC. Protein sequence: CASSRSGTGIYEQYF.

This clone turned up a few times. Other DNA sequences in this specimen translate into the identical CDR3. The chain carries TRBV11-3 and TRBJ2-7, with a tentative D call TRBD2 (5 bases). Trimming took 0 bases from V and 6 from J, leaving 9 bases between them. From germline, CDR1 is SGHNT and CDR2 YENEEA. The CDR3 length is 13 residues. CDR3 nucleotides: TGTGCCAGCAGCTTAGATTTTGCGGGCGAGCAGTACTTC. It encodes CASSLDFAGEQYF.

This clone was counted many times. This chain joins TRBV27 and TRBJ1-1; possibly TRBD1 for D (6 bases). V was cut by 5 bases and J by 7 bases, with 14 bases left in between. This CDR3 spans 13 amino acids. The germline V gene has CDR1 MNHEY and CDR2 SMNVEV (reference sequence). The CDR3 region is CASSVHRVSEAFF. CDR3 nucleotide sequence: TGTGCCAGCAGTGTACACAGGGTGAGTGAAGCTTTCTTT.

This clone came up once. The chain has TRBV30 and TRBJ1-2; D is uncertain. Per the germline V gene, CDR1 is GTSNPN and CDR2 is SVGIG (reference sequence). V lost 7 bases and J 2 bases, leaving 11 bases between the germline ends. This CDR3 has 12 amino acids. CDR3 sequence: CASQQANYGYTF. The CDR3 region has the DNA TGTGCCTCCCAACAAGCGAACTATGGCTACACCTTC.

The chain couples TRBV5-1 to TRBJ2-7; the D gene is possibly TRBD2 (6 bases). The length of the CDR3 is 14 residues. The germline CDR1 and CDR2 sequences are SGHRS and YFSETQ. Trimming took 3 bases from V and 6 from J, leaving 16 bases between them. The CDR3 nucleotides read TGCGCCAGCAGCTACACCGGGACTCCTGGCGAGCAGTACTTC. This translates into CASSYTGTPGEQYF.

V and J are TRBV25-1 and TRBJ1-1; TRBD1 is a possible D gene (6 bases). V lost 4 bases and J lost 8, with 11 bases in between. Germline CDR1 reads MGHDK; CDR2 reads SYGVNS. The CDR3 length is 12 residues. CDR3: CASSGLDREAFF. The CDR3 DNA is TGTGCCAGCAGTGGACTGGACAGAGAAGCTTTCTTT.

This chain connects TRBV6-2 or TRBV6-3 to TRBJ1-2; tentatively, D is TRBD1 (5 bases). The CDR3 is made up of 13 amino acids. Trimming cost V 2 bases and J 6 bases, with 10 bases left between them. Germline assignment: CDR1 MNHEY and CDR2 SVGEGT. The CDR3 nucleotides are TGTGCCAGCAGTTACGGTCAGGGAAATGGCTACACCTTC. Its protein product is CASSYGQGNGYTF.

The J gene is TRBJ1-5, the V gene TRBV19, with D perhaps TRBD1 (6 bases). The CDR3 is made up of 14 amino acids. Germline V gives CDR1 LNHDA, CDR2 SQIVND (reference sequence). Trimming removed 6 bases at V and 3 bases at J, with 12 bases between. The CDR3 here is CASSNTGPNQPQHF. The CDR3 bases are TGTGCCAGTAGCAATACAGGGCCCAATCAGCCCCAGCATTTT. Variable domain in full (rest from reference TRBV19 and TRBJ1-5): DGGITQSPKYLFRKEGQNVTLSCEQNLNHDAMYWYRQDPGQGLRLIYYSQIVNDFQKGDIAEGYSVSREKKESFPLTVTSAQKNPTAFYLCASSNTGPNQPQHFGDGTRLSIL.

V and J are TRBV27 and TRBJ2-7; 8 bases are a match to TRBD2. Germline CDR1 reads MNHEY; CDR2 reads SMNVEV (reference sequence). The CDR3 runs to 16 residues. Unmatched junction bases numbered 17, after V lost 4 bases and J lost 9 bases. The CDR3 protein is CASSSTIGLAAVLQYF. In nucleotides, the CDR3 is TGTGCCAGCAGTTCTACGATCGGACTAGCCGCCGTTCTGCAGTACTTC.

This clone was seen more than once but under ten times. The chain combines TRBV5-1 with TRBJ1-2; maybe TRBD1 (6 bases). Germline V gene sequence: CDR1 SGHRS, CDR2 YFSETQ. Deletions cut 4 bases from V and 7 bases from J, with 11 bases between. There are 12 residues in the CDR3. The DNA of the CDR3 is TGCGCCAGCAGCACGGGACAAGTTGGCTACACCTTC. The encoded protein is CASSTGQVGYTF.

The chain uses TRBV10-3 and TRBJ2-7; D is possibly TRBD1 (5 bases). The germline V gene has CDR1 ENHRY and CDR2 SYGVKD. The CDR3 sequence is 14 residues long. With 10 bases removed from V and 0 bases from J, the gap between germline ends came to 16 bases. In DNA, the CDR3 is TGTGCCACCGTACAAGGGGCTGGCTCCTACGAGCAGTACTTC. Its translation: CATVQGAGSYEQYF.

The chain uses TRBV6-6 and TRBJ1-4, with D unresolved. Germline V CDR1 and CDR2: MNHNY, SVGAGI (reference sequence). This CDR3 region has 13 residues. V was trimmed by 4 bases and J by 6 bases, leaving 9 bases between them. In DNA form, the CDR3 reads TGTGCCAGCAGTTGGGAGGGTGATGAAAAACTGTTTTTT. It translates to CASSWEGDEKLFF.

V is TRBV30 and J is TRBJ2-7; 11 bases are a match to TRBD1. The CDR3 length is 14 residues. The ends lost 4 bases at V and 4 bases at J; junction bases unmatched: 6. Looked up from germline, CDR1 is GTSNPN and CDR2 is SVGIG (reference sequence). Here the CDR3 reads CAWTGGQGAYEQYF. DNA for the CDR3: TGTGCCTGGACGGGCGGACAGGGGGCGTACGAGCAGTACTTC.

The chain carries TRBV11-1 and TRBJ2-7; TRBD1 is a possible D gene (6 bases). Trimming shortened V by 5 bases and J by 0 bases, and 14 bases separated the two germline ends. CDR3 length: 15 amino acids. Germline CDR1 reads SGHAT; CDR2 reads FQDESV (reference sequence). The CDR3 nucleotides read TGTGCCAGCAGCCTGGCAGGGGCCTACTCCTACGAGCAGTACTTC. It codes for CASSLAGAYSYEQYF.

The V gene is TRBV10-3, the J gene TRBJ1-2, with 7 bases aligning to TRBD1. Germline V gene lookup returns CDR1 ENHRY and CDR2 SYGVKD. V shed 8 bases, J shed 1 base, and the junction held 7 bases outside the gene matches. The CDR3 extends over 14 amino acids. CDR3: CAISLQGGNYGYTF. The CDR3, as DNA: TGTGCCATCTCTCTTCAGGGGGGTAACTATGGCTACACCTTC.

With respect to this clone: The same CDR3 is also encoded by other DNA sequences in this sample. V and J are TRBV7-9 and TRBJ1-2; D unclear. V lost 1 base to trimming and J lost 0 bases, with 6 bases between them. The CDR3 spans 14 residues. The germline V gene encodes CDR1 SEHNR and CDR2 FQNEAQ (reference sequence). The CDR3 nucleotides read TGTGCCAGCAGCTTAGTTTCCGCTAACTATGGCTACACCTTC. Residues: CASSLVSANYGYTF.

The genes are TRBV13 and TRBJ1-2; D not certain. Trimming pared 1 base from V and 4 bases from J, leaving 25 bases between. Germline lookup yields CDR1 PRHDT and CDR2 FYEKMQ (reference sequence). The CDR3 runs to 19 residues. The CDR3 region is CASSLVTRPSTNWVYGYTF. The CDR3 coding sequence is TGTGCCAGCAGCTTAGTCACCCGACCCTCTACTAACTGGGTCTATGGCTACACCTTC.